The source of this TCR beta chain is a study of blood T cell repertoires in COVID-19. Here immunoSEQ multiplex PCR was the method, and the copy in TCRdb shows in-frame clones only, minus some. The profile shows approximately 200,000 clones, 80% to 90% of them singletons. V was trimmed by 5 bases and J by 0 bases, leaving 13 bases between them. CDR1 and CDR2 (germline): MNHEY, SVGEGT. This CDR3 spans 16 amino acids. Sequenced material: peripheral blood. The sequence came from a man between 45 and 60 years old with acute or convalescent COVID-19. The V gene is TRBV6-2 or TRBV6-3, the J gene TRBJ2-2; D is ambiguous. The DNA for the CDR3 is TGTGCCAGCAGTCCCCGTCAGAACGCGAACACCGGGGAGCTGTTTTTT. Its protein product is CASSPRQNANTGELFF.